This TCR beta chain comes out of a study of Ad26.COV2.S vaccination and SARS-CoV-2 variants. Findings and caveats of the study: Vaccine recipients surpassed placebo recipients in spike-specific TCR breadth.

Profiling relied on immunoSEQ multiplex PCR, and the TCRdb table lists in-frame clones only, not all of them. The data contain 350,000 to 450,000 clones, 75% to 90% of them singletons. Germline V gives CDR1 SGDLS, CDR2 YYNGEE. This CDR3 comprises 13 residues. Trimming pared 7 bases from V and 2 bases from J, leaving 13 bases between. Treatment: 19 received Ad26.COV2.S at low or high dose, single or two shots; 5 received placebo; per-sample allocation not given. At day 63 after the first vaccine or placebo injection, samples were drawn. Its platform was an Ad26 vector, and its expressed antigen was Wuhan-strain SARS-CoV-2 spike. Of note for this clone: Its antigen is not known.

The receptor comes from a person between 18 and 60 years old who received the Ad26.COV2.S COVID-19 vaccine or a placebo. The sample in question was peripheral blood, obtained in a trial of Ad26.COV2.S vaccine versus placebo. The chain is built from TRBV9 and TRBJ2-7, with D possibly being TRBD1 or TRBD2 (7 bases each). The CDR3 DNA follows: TGTGCCAGCGGACCAGGGGGGGCCTACGAGCAGTACTTC. Its translation: CASGPGGAYEQYF. The full variable domain, with the rest looked up from reference TRBV9 and TRBJ2-7, is DSGVTQTPKHLITATGQRVTLRCSPRSGDLSVYWYQQSLDQGLQFLIQYYNGEERAKGNILERFSAQQFPDLHSELNLSSLELGDSALYFCASGPGGAYEQYFGPGTRLTVT.